The T cell receptor beta chain under discussion was sequenced for a study of technical replicates of blood from a few donors. Germline loops: CDR1 SGDLS, CDR2 YYNGEE. The CDR3 has 14 amino acids. The V end lost 3 bases, the J end lost 5 bases, and 15 bases lay between the germline ends. Data came from immunoSEQ multiplex PCR; TCRdb stores just in-frame clones and leaves some out. The sample yields approximately 49,000 clones, roughly 90% seen once. The chain combines TRBV9 with TRBJ2-7; maybe TRBD1 (6 bases). This receptor was taken from a human donor in good health. Some clones in this sample may be carry-over from other donors' samples. The sequenced sample was PBMCs. This CDR3 is CASSGGHLLDEQYF. The DNA for the CDR3 is TGTGCCAGCAGCGGGGGACACCTTCTTGACGAGCAGTACTTC.